Below, one T cell receptor (beta chain) is given with its context. This clonotype appeared a few times. Its antigen is unknown. There are no base qualities to consult, and no much larger clone falls within one base. CDR1 and CDR2 were assigned from the germline V gene as SGHRS and YFSETQ. Counted from cysteine to phenylalanine, this CDR3 has 15 amino acids. The read is trimmed to its CDR3 DNA, 45 bases read in frame from base 1. Trimming at the junction amounts to 0 bases on V and 0 bases on J, and the germline ends lie 6 bases apart. A patient counted as having stable Graves' hyperthyroidism if no progression to ophthalmopathy occurred over 18 months of follow-up. Hyperthyroidism patients were newly diagnosed, with disease duration under 2 months, and aged 18 to 65 years. Any patient with an uncontrolled infection, another autoimmune disease, pregnancy or lactation was excluded. Diagnoses were based on clinical symptoms, serum thyroxine and TRAb, thyroid ultrasound and orbital computed tomography. Total RNA was extracted using Trizol reagent, and RNA quality was assessed on an Agilent 2100 Bioanalyzer.

These data are taken from a study of T cells in Graves' hyperthyroidism and ophthalmopathy (dated by TCRdb to the late 2010s). Background for the entire study: TCR V-J signatures able to tell the groups apart were searched for in a discovery cohort of 90 to 100 patients, of whom more than 40 had Graves' ophthalmopathy and 55 to 65 had stable Graves' hyperthyroidism. In several Graves' hyperthyroidism patients, the study also compared T-cell repertoires from thyroid tissue with T-cell repertoires from blood. Following sampling, methimazole starting at 30 mg daily was given to hyperthyroidism patients, and high-dose intravenous methylprednisolone was given to ophthalmopathy patients. Prospective prediction of ophthalmopathy was tested in an independent validation cohort of some 20 hyperthyroidism patients and around 16 patients who later progressed to ophthalmopathy. The 100 or so discovery patients were randomly split 7:3 into training and test sets. The paper reports TCR Vbeta CDR3 sequencing of some 140 peripheral blood samples: around 45 ophthalmopathy, about 75 hyperthyroidism and approximately 17 progressor patients. Here is what the overall study found, with its caveats: Sample size was not statistically predetermined, and blinding of investigators to group allocation was not performed. A model built on a 13 V-J signature distinguished ophthalmopathy from stable hyperthyroidism, reaching over 85% sensitivity and about 81% specificity in cross-validation and 80%/75% in testing. In validation, the model predicted progression to ophthalmopathy with over 65% sensitivity and less than 80% specificity, a median of approximately 6.7 months before onset. Most expanded thyroid clonotypes (frequency above 0.001) were also detected in blood, suggesting blood repertoires may reflect thyroid immune responses.

TCR beta CDR3 regions were amplified from RNA transcripts. For the first round of RT-PCR on the TCR CDR3, the HTBI primer set was used together with the Qiagen OneStep RT-PCR kit. A second multiplex PCR round built the libraries, followed by size selection and purification. Sequencing of the libraries was done on an Illumina HiSeq2000 using paired-end 100 bp reads. Turning to the authors' computational methods: SOAPnuke was used to process the raw data, throwing out any read that contained adapters or uncalled bases, had a mean Phred below 15, or lacked an exact constant-primer or identifier match. High-quality paired reads were merged using COPE v1.2.5, and each unique nucleotide sequence was defined as a clonotype. Clonotypes were aligned to IMGT TRBV, TRBD and TRBJ reference segments using MiTCR v1.1. Analysis was restricted to V-J combinations with a frequency above 0.0001, which covered about 99% of repertoires. A TCS score was defined as the ratio between F50 (clonal expansion) and ExV (chaos), using BLOSUM62-based TCRdist between CDR3 peptides within each V-J. Welch's t-statistics and random forest reduced around 550 V-J features to some 14, which were used in a naive Bayes classifier (R e1071). TCRdb reran the public reads through fastp at Q25 and MiXCR, keeping productive beta chains. Rows are combined by CDR3 protein, so each entry shows the most common genes and DNA. The V and J calls reflect TCRdb's pipeline rather than the authors' work. The sample table shows approximately 560,000 distinct CDR3 sequences, and 46% are seen once. The top ten clones comprise 8% to 8.5% of the sample.

The sequenced material came from peripheral blood or thyroid tissue (not recorded which). The chain links TRBV5-1 with TRBJ1-4; the D segment cannot be called with confidence. This receptor was obtained from a woman aged 18-29 years with Graves' hyperthyroidism. Donor details come from another sample of the same person, matched by shared clones. The CDR3 here reads CASSLAAATNEKLFF. The DNA sequence is as follows: TGCGCCAGCAGCTTGGCGGCTGCAACTAATGAAAAACTGTTTTTT.